This TCR beta chain was sequenced during a study of memory CD4+ T cells and cytomegalovirus serostatus. Study background: Donors were healthy Belgian adults, 10 or so CMV seropositive and 24 seronegative.

The V gene lost 7 bases and the J gene lost 2 bases, with 13 bases spanning the gap. The CDR3 totals 14 residues. The germline V gene encodes CDR1 SGHTA and CDR2 FQGNSA. Single viable CD3+CD4+CD8-CD45RO+ cells were sorted as the memory CD4+ T cells. CMV serostatus came from serum IgG against pp150, pp28, p38, p52. A word on this clone: Its antigen is not known.

Original analysis: Out-of-frame sequences were removed, leaving roughly 2,200,000 distinct TCRbeta sequences. Profiling relied on immunoSEQ multiplex PCR, and the TCRdb table lists in-frame clones only, not all of them. The V and J calls and clone size come from that table; D and trimming were worked out from the DNA. There are tens of thousands of clones in the sample; over 60% occur only once, and 5% to 7% lies in the top ten. Points from the study as a whole: A US-trained random forest predicted CMV serostatus with median AUC around 0.9.

Sequencing was carried out using memory CD4+ T cells from blood. The source is an adult in good health and CMV-seronegative. The chain recombines TRBV7-2 with TRBJ2-3, with D maybe TRBD2 (6 bases). CDR3 region: CASTKDYFTDTQYF. The CDR3 nucleotides read TGTGCCAGCACCAAGGACTACTTCACAGATACGCAGTATTTT.